This TCR beta chain is drawn from a study of T cell responses to AZD1222 COVID-19 vaccine listed by TCRdb under 2021. About the investigation overall: Because spike-specific TCR depth and breadth did not differ between the two schedules, AZD1222 recipients who got a second dose at roughly 4 weeks were pooled with those who got a second dose at roughly 12 weeks. A total of 230 to 250 trial participants underwent TCR sequencing, of whom 200 to 220 had received two doses of AZD1222 and 26 had received two doses of the MenACWY control vaccine. Trial participants were enrolled by age into subgroups of 18-55, 56-69 and 70-plus years, and around 150, 28 and 57 TCR-sequenced participants, respectively, were included in these subgroups. Beyond this particular receptor, the publication reports: Participants were mostly white British and included more females than males, and it was suggested by the authors that clonal diversity may have been underestimated. Spike-specific TCR breadth and depth rose significantly after two AZD1222 doses compared with day 0 and with MenACWY recipients. The vaccine-associated CD4 TCRs covered the entire spike protein, and the dominant responses fell in regions 160-218 and 743-854. Epitopes outside the regions mutated in the B.1.351 and B.1.1.7 variants were reportedly recognized by nearly half of the unique spike-specific TCRs. No day 14 peak-response samples were available, so repertoires were characterized only after the peak T cell response. Conclusions about previously exposed vaccinees are limited because only five to seven AZD1222 recipients were SARS-CoV-2 seropositive at baseline. The 56-69-year group was small, and its depth increase did not reach significance, likely because of low power.

Including cysteine and phenylalanine, the CDR3 has 15 amino acids. The CDR3 DNA has 45 bases and is translated from base 1. The junction shows trimming of 1 base on V and 6 bases on J, plus 15 bases between the germline ends. The germline V gene specifies SGHVS as CDR1 and FQNEAQ as CDR2. The time point label of this sample denotes: baseline before first vaccination. Vaccinee samples came from UK trials COV001 and COV002, including a single-blind randomized controlled phase 2/3 trial of AZD1222 (ChAdOx1 nCoV-19) in healthy adults. For TCRbeta chain sequencing, PBMC samples were collected from trial participants at day 0 and at day 28 after the second dose. The CDR3 regions of human TCRbeta chains were analyzed by immunosequencing. As for the authors' bioinformatics: Repertoire TCRs were matched against a reference library of SARS-CoV-2-specific TCRs generated with the MIRA antigen-specificity platform. Breadth was defined as the fraction of unique TCRs that were SARS-CoV-2-associated. Depth was defined as the fraction of total T cells that were SARS-CoV-2-associated. Using the MIRA data, each spike-specific TCR was mapped to the spike region that the TCR reacts to and placed in a CD4 or CD8 class. Log10-transformed breadth and depth values were compared by one-way ANOVA with Sidak's multiple comparisons tests. In TCRdb, the immuneACCESS table is reduced to in-frame sequences with V and J assigned. These tables do not hold every clone; where another copy was compared, an unresolved V gene accounts for under half, and the others remain unexplained. That table supplies the V and J calls and clone size; D and trimming were determined from the DNA. Within this sample are over 110,000 clones, with about 87% of them counted one time only. 5.5% of the sample rests with the top ten.

Concerning this clone itself: The clone's antigen remains unknown. No base qualities exist here, and no much larger clone lies one base off it.

The receptor was isolated from an adult in good health. The sequence links TRBV7-8 to TRBJ1-2; TRBD1 is possibly the D segment (5 matching bases). The sample consisted of peripheral blood, taken on day 0 of AZD1222 vaccination. At the DNA level, the sequence is TGTGCCAGCAGCTTAGGACGGGGGAGGTGGGATGGCTACACCTTC. Protein translation: CASSLGRGRWDGYTF.